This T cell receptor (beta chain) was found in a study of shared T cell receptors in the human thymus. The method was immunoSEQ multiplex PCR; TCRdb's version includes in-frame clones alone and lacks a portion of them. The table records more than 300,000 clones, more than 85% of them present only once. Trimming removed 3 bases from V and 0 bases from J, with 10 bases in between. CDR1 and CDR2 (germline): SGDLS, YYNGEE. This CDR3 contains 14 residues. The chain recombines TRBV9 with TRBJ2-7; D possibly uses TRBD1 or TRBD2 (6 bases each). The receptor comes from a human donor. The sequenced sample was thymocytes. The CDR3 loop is CASSEGGVSYEQYF. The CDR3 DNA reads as TGTGCCAGCAGCGAGGGGGGCGTCTCCTACGAGCAGTACTTC.